This T cell receptor (beta chain) was identified during a study of shared clonotypes between healthy human individuals. The study's findings and limits: Shared across several donors were around 5% of the naive CD4 clonotypes. Investigators collected only blood, and repertoires in tissues likely differ.

A note on this clone: What it binds is unknown.

Division of CD4+ cells produced a CD45RA+ naive subset and a CD45RA-negative memory subset. Authors' analysis steps: Junction-only sequences without quality scores were provided by ImmunoSEQ, so filtering was different. Data came from immunoSEQ multiplex PCR; TCRdb stores just in-frame clones and leaves some out. V and J calls and clone size are those listed in that table; D and trimming were worked out from the DNA. The sample lists roughly 2.2 million clones; approximately 90% were seen once. This CDR3 is 13 amino acids long. This clonotype originated in a young man in good health. Some clones in this sample may be carry-over from other donors' samples. V usage is TRBV21-1 and J usage is TRBJ1-1. TRBV21-1 is recorded as a pseudogene. The specimen sequenced was naive CD4+ T cells from PBMCs. Sample subset: CD45RA+ positively selected. Written as DNA, the CDR3 is TGTGCCAGCGGAGACGGTTGGGTGACTGAAGCTTTCTTT. Translating gives CASGDGWVTEAFF.